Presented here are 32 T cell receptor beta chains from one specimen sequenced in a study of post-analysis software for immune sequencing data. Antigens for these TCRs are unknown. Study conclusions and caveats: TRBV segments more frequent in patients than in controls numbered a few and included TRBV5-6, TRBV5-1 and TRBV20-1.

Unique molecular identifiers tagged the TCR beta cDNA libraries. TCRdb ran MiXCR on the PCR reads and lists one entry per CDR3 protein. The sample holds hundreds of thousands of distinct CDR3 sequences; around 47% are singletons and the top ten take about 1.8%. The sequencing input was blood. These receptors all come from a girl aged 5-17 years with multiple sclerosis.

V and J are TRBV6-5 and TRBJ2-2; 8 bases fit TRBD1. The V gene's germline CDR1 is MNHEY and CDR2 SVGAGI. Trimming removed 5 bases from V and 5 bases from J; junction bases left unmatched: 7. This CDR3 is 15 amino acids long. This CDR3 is CASSRFDRGTGELFF. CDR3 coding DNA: TGTGCCAGCAGTCGATTTGACAGGGGTACCGGGGAGCTGTTTTTT.

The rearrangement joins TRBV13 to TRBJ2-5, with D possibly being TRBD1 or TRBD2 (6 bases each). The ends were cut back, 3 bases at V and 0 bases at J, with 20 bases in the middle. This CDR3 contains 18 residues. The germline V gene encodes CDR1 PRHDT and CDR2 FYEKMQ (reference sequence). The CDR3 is CASSFAGGWGANQETQYF. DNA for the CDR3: TGTGCCAGCAGCTTCGCTGGAGGTTGGGGGGCGAACCAAGAGACCCAGTACTTC.

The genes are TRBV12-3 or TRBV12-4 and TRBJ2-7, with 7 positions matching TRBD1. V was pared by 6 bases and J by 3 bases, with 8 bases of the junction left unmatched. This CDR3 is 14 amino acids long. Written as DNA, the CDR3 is TGTGCCAGCAGATACGACAGGGTAGGCTACGAGCAGTACTTC. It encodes CASRYDRVGYEQYF.

The CDR3 sequence: CASSLRSLAPNNEQFF. The CDR3 bases are TGTGCCAGCAGCTTAAGGTCGCTAGCGCCAAACAATGAGCAGTTCTTC. This chain connects TRBV7-2 to TRBJ2-1; a weak D match, TRBD2 (6 bases). CDR1 is SGHTA and CDR2 is FQGNSA in the germline V gene. This CDR3 has 16 residues. Trimming took 2 bases from V and 5 from J, leaving 16 bases between them.

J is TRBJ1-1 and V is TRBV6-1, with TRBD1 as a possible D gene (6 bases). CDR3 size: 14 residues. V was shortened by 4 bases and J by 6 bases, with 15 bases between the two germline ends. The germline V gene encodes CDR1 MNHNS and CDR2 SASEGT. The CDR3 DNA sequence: TGTGCCAGCAGTGTTACAGGGAGTGGTCCTGAAGCTTTCTTT. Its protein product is CASSVTGSGPEAFF.

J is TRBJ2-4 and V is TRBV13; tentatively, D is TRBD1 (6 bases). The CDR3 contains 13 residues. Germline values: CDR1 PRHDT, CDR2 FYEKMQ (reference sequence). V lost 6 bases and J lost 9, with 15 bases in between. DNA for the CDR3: TGTGCCAGCAGTCCACCCCCACAGGGCATTCAGTACTTC. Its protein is CASSPPPQGIQYF. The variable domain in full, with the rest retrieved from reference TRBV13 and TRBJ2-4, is AAGVIQSPRHLIKEKRETATLKCYPIPRHDTVYWYQQGPGQDPQFLISFYEKMQSDKGSIPDRFSAQQFSDYHSELNMSSLELGDSALYFCASSPPPQGIQYFGAGTRLSVL.

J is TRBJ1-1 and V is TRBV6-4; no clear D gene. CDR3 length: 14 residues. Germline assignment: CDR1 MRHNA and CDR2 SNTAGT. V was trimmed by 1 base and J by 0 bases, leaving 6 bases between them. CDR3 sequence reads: CASSDWILNTEAFF. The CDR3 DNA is TGTGCCAGCAGTGACTGGATTTTGAACACTGAAGCTTTCTTT.

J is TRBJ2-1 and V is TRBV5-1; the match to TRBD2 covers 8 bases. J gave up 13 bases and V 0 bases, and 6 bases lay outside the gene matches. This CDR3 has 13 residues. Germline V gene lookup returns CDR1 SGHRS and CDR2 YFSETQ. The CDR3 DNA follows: TGCGCCAGCAGCTTGGAAGGCGCGGGAGGACAGTTCTTC. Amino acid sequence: CASSLEGAGGQFF.

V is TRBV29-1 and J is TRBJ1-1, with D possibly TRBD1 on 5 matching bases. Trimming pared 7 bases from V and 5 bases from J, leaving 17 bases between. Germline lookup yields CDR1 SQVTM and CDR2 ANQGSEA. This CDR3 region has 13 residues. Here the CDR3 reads CSAVTQGRTEAFF. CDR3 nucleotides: TGCAGCGCTGTAACCCAGGGCCGAACTGAAGCTTTCTTT.

The CDR3, as DNA: TGTGCCCGCCGGATCTCCTACAATGAGCAGTTCTTC. This encodes CARRISYNEQFF. V is TRBV7-2 and J is TRBJ2-1; D gene ambiguous. The CDR3 runs to 12 residues. Germline CDR1 SGHTA, CDR2 FQGNSA. V shed 11 bases and J shed 0 bases, with 8 bases lying between them. The variable domain in full, completed from reference TRBV7-2 and TRBJ2-1, reads GAGVSQSPSNKVTEKGKDVELRCDPISGHTALYWYRQSLGQGLEFLIYFQGNSAPDKSGLPSDRFSAERTGGSVSTLTIQRTQQEDSAVYLCARRISYNEQFFGPGTRLTVL.

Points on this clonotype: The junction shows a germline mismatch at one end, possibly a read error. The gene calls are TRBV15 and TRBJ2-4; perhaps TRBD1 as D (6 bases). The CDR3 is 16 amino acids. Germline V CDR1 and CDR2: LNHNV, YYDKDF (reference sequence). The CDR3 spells CATSRAARGTKDIQYF. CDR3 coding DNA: TGTGCCACCAGCAGAGCGGCCAGGGGAACCAAAGACATTCAGTACTTC.

DNA of the CDR3: TGTGCCAGCAGCCCCCAGACCCCGACAGGTTACGAGCAGTACTTC. Translating it yields CASSPQTPTGYEQYF. This chain links TRBV3-1 with TRBJ2-4; D possibly corresponds to TRBD1 (6 bases). The J call may be mistaken, given a closer DNA end match to TRBJ2-7. This CDR3 region has 15 residues. Per germline, CDR1 LGHDT and CDR2 YNNKEL (reference sequence).

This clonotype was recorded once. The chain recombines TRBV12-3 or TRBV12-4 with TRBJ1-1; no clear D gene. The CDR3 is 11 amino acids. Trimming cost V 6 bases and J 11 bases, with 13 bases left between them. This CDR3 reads CASRLGPGAFF. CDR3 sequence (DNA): TGTGCCAGCAGGCTAGGACCGGGGGCTTTCTTT.

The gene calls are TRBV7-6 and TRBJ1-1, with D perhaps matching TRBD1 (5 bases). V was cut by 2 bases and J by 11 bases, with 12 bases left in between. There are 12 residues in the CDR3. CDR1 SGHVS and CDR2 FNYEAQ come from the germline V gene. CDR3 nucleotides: TGTGCCAGCAGCTTACAGGGTTCGGTGGCTTTCTTT. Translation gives CASSLQGSVAFF. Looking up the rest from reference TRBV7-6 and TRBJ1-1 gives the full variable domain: GAGVSQSPRYKVTKRGQDVALRCDPISGHVSLYWYRQALGQGPEFLTYFNYEAQQDKSGLPNDRFSAERPEGSISTLTIQRTEQRDSAMYRCASSLQGSVAFFGQGTRLTVV.

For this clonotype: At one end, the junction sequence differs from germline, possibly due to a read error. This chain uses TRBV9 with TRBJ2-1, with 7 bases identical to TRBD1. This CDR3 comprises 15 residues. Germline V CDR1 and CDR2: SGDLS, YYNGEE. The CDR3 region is CASSGPGTAYNKQFF. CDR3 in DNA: TGTGCCAGCAGCGGACCCGGGACAGCCTACAATAAGCAGTTCTTC.

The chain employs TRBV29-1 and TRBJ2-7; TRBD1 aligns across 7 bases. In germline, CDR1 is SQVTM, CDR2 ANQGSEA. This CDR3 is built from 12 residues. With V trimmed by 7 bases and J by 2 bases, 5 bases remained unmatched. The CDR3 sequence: CSAPGQPYEQYF. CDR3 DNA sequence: TGCAGCGCGCCGGGACAGCCCTACGAGCAGTACTTC.

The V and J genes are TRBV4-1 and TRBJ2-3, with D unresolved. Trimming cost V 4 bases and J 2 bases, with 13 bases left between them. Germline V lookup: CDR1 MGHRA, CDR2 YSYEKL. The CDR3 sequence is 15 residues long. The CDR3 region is CASSPQRAPTDTQYF. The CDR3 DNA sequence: TGCGCCAGCAGCCCACAGCGTGCTCCCACAGATACGCAGTATTTT.

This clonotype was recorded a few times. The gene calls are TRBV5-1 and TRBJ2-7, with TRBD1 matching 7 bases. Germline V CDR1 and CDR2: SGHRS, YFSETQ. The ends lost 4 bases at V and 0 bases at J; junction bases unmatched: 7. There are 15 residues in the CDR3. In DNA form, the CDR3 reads TGCGCCAGCAGCACTGACAGGGTCAGCTCCTACGAGCAGTACTTC. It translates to CASSTDRVSSYEQYF.

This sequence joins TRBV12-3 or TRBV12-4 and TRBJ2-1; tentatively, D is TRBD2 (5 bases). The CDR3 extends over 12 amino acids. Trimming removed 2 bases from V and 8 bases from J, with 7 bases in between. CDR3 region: CASSLHGDEQFF. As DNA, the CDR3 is TGTGCCAGCAGTTTACACGGGGATGAGCAGTTCTTC.

CDR3 DNA sequence: TGTGCCAGCAGCCCGGCGGCTCAGGGACGAGGAGAGACCCAGTACTTC. Translating it yields CASSPAAQGRGETQYF. The V gene is TRBV3-1, the J gene TRBJ2-5, with D possibly being TRBD1 or TRBD2 (5 bases each). Trimming cost V 4 bases and J 4 bases, with 19 bases left between them. The CDR3 length is 16 residues. CDR1 is LGHDT and CDR2 is YNNKEL in the germline V gene (reference sequence).

The CDR3, as DNA: TGTGCCTGGAGTGTTCTAGCGGGAGTCACAGATACGCAGTATTTT. Translating gives CAWSVLAGVTDTQYF. The chain uses TRBV30 and TRBJ2-3; 10 bases align to TRBD2. The CDR3 runs 15 residues. Per germline, CDR1 GTSNPN and CDR2 SVGIG (reference sequence). Trimming took 0 bases from V and 2 from J; bases not matched to a gene: 2.

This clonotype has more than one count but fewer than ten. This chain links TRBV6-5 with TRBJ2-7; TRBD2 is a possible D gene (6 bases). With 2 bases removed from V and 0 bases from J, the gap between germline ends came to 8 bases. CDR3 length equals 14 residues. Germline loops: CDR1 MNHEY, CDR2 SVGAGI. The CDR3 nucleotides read TGTGCCAGCAGTTACGGGGGGTACTCCTACGAGCAGTACTTC. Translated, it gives CASSYGGYSYEQYF.

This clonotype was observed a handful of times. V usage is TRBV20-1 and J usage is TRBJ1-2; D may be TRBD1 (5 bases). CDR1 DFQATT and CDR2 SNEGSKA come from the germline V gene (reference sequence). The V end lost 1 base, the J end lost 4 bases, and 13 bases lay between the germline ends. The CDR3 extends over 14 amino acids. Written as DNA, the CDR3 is TGCAGTGCTAGAGCGTCACGGGGGTCCTATGGCTACACCTTC. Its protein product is CSARASRGSYGYTF.

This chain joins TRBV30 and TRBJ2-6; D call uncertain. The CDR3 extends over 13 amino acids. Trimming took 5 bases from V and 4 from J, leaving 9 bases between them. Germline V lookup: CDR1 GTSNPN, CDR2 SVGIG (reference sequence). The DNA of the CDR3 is TGTGCCTGGGATTATGAGGGGGCCAACGTCCTGACTTTC. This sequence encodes CAWDYEGANVLTF. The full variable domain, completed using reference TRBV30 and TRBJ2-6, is SQTIHQWPATLVQPVGSPLSLECTVEGTSNPNLYWYRQAAGRGLQLLFYSVGIGQISSEVPQNLSASRPQDRQFILSSKKLLLSDSGFYLCAWDYEGANVLTFGAGSRLTVL.

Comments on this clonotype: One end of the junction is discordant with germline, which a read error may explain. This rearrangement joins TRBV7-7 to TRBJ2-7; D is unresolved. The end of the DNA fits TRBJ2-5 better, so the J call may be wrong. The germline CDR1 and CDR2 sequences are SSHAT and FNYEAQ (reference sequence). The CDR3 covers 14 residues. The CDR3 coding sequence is TGTGCTAGCAGCTCGGGTCTCGGCCGAGAGACCCAGTACTTC. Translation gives CASSSGLGRETQYF.

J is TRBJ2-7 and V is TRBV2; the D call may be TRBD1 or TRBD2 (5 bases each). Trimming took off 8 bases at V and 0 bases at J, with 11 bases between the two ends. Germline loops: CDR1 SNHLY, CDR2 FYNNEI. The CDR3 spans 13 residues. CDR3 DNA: TGTGCCAGCGGGAGACAGAGCTCCTACGAGCAGTACTTC. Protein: CASGRQSSYEQYF.

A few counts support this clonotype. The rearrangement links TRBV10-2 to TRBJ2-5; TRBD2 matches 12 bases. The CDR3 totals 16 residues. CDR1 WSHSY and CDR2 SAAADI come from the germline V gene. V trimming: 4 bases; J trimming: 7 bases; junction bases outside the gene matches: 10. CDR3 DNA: TGCGCCAGCAGTGTTCCTAGCGGGAGGGCGATGGGGACCCAGTACTTC. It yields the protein CASSVPSGRAMGTQYF.

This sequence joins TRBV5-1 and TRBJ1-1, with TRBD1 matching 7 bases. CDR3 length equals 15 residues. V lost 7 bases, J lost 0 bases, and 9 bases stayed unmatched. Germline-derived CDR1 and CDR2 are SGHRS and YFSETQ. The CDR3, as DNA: TGCGCCAGCTGCCGGGACAGATATATGAACACTGAAGCTTTCTTT. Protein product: CASCRDRYMNTEAFF.

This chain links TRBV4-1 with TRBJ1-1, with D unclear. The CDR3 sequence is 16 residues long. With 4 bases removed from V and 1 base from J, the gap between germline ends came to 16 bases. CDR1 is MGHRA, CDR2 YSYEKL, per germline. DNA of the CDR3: TGCGCCAGCAGCCGACCGTCGAGTAGCCGGAACACTGAAGCTTTCTTT. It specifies CASSRPSSSRNTEAFF.

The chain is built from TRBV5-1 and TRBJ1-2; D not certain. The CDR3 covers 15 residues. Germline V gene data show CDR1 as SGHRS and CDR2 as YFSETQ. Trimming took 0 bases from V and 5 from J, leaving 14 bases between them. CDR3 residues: CASSLGGVTSYGYTF. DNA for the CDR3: TGCGCCAGCAGCTTGGGAGGCGTCACCTCTTATGGCTACACCTTC.

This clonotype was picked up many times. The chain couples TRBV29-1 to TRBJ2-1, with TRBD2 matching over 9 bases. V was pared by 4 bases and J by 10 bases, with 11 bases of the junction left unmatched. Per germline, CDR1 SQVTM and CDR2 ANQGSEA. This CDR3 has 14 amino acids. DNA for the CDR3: TGCAGCGTTGCGCCTAGCGGGATCCTTAAGGAGCAGTTCTTC. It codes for CSVAPSGILKEQFF.

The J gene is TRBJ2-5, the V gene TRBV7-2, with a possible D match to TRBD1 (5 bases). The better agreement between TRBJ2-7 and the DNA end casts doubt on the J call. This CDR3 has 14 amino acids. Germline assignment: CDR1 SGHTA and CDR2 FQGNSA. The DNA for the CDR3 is TGTGCCAGCACTCGATCCGCAGGGAAGCACGAGCAGTACTTC. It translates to CASTRSAGKHEQYF.